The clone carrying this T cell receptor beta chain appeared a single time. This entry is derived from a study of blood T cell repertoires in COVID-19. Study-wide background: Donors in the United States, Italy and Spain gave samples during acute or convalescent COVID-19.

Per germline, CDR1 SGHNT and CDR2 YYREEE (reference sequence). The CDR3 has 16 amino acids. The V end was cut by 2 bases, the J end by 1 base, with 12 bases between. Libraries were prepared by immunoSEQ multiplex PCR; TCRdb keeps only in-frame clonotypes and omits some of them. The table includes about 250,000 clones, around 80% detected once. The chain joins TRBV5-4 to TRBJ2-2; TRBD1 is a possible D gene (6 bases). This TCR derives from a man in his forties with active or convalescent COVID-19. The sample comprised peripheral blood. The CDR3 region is CASSLGGPRNTGELFF. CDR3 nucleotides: TGTGCCAGCAGCTTAGGGGGACCACGGAACACCGGGGAGCTGTTTTTT.